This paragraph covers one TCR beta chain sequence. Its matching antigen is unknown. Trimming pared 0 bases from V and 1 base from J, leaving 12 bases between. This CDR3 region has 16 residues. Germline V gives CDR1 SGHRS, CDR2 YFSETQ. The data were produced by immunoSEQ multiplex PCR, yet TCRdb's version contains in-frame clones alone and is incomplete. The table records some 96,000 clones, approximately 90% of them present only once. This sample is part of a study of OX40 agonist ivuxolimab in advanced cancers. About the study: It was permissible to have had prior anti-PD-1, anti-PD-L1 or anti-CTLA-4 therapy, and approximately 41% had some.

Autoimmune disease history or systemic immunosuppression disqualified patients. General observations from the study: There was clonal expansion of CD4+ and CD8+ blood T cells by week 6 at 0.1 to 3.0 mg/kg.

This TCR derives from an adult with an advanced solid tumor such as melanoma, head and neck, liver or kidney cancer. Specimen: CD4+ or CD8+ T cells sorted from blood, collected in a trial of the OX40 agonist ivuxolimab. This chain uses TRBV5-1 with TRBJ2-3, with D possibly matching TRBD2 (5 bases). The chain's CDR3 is CASSLGTSSGTDTQYF. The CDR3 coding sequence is TGCGCCAGCAGCTTGGGGACTTCTTCCGGCACAGATACGCAGTATTTT.